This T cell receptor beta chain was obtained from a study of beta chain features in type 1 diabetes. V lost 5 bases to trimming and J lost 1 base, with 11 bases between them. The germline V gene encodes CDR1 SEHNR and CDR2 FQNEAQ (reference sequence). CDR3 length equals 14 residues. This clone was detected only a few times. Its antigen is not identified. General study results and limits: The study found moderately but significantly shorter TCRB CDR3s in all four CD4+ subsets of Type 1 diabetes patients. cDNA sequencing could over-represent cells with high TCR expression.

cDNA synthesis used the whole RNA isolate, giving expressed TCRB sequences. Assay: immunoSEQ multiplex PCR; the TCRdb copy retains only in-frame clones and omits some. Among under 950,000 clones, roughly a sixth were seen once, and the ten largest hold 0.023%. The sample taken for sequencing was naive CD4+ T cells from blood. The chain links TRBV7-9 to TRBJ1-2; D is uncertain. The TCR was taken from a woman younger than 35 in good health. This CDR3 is CASSPEKYNYGYTF. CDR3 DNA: TGTGCCAGCAGCCCCGAAAAATATAACTATGGCTACACCTTC.